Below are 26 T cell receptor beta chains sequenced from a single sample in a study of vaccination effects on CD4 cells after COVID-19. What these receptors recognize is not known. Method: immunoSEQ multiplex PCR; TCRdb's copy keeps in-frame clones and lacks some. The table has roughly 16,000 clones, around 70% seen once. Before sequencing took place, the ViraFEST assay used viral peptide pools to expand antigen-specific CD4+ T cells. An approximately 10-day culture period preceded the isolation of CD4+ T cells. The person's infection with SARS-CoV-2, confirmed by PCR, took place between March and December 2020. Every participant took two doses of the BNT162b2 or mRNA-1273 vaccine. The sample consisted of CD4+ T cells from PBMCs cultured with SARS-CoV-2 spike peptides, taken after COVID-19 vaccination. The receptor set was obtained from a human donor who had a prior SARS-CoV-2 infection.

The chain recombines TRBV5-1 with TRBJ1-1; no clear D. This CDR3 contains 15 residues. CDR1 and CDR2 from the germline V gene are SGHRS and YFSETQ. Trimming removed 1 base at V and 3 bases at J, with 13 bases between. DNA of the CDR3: TGCGCCAGCAGCTTGTATATGGGCACTGACACTGAAGCTTTCTTT. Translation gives CASSLYMGTDTEAFF.

The CDR3 nucleotides read TGTGCCAGCAGCTCATCGTCACAGGGGGCTGGGGGCTACACCTTC. Amino acids: CASSSSSQGAGGYTF. V and J are TRBV7-8 and TRBJ1-2, with 9 nucleotides matching TRBD1. The CDR3 consists of 15 residues. Germline CDR1 SGHVS, CDR2 FQNEAQ. V lost 4 bases to trimming and J lost 8 bases; unmatched junction nucleotides: 11.

This chain's CDR3 is CASSLVPEDTQYF. The CDR3 coding sequence is TGCGCCAGCAGCTTGGTGCCTGAAGATACGCAGTATTTT. V usage is TRBV5-1 and J usage is TRBJ2-3, with no clear D. Germline V lookup: CDR1 SGHRS, CDR2 YFSETQ. Between the trimmed V and J ends, which lost 0 bases and 5 bases, there was a span of 7 bases. The CDR3 consists of 13 residues.

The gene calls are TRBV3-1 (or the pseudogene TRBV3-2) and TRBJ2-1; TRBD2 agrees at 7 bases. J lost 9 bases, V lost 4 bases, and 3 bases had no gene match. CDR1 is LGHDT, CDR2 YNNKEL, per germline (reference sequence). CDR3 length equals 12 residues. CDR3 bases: TGTGCCAGCAGCCCAACGGGAGGTGAGCAGTTCTTC. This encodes CASSPTGGEQFF.

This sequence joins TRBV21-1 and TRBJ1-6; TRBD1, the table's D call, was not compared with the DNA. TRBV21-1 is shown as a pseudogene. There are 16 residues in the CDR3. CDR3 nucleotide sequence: TGTGCCAGAAACCTCTCCGGGACAAGATATAATTCACCCCTCCACTTT. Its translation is CARNLSGTRYNSPLHF.

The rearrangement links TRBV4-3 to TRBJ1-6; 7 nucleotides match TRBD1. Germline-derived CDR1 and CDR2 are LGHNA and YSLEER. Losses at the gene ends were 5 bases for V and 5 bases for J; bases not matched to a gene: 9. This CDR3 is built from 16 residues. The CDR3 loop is CASSATAGTDNSPLHF. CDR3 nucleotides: TGCGCCAGCAGCGCCACAGCCGGGACAGATAATTCACCCCTCCACTTT.

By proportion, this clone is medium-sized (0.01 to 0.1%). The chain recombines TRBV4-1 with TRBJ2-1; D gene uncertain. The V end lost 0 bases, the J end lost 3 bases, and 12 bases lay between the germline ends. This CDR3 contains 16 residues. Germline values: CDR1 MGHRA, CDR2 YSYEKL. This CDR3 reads CASSQEVRLDYNEQFF. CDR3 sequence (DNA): TGCGCCAGCAGCCAAGAGGTCCGGTTGGACTACAATGAGCAGTTCTTC.

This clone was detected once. CDR3 nucleotide sequence: TGTGCCTGGCAACAGGAACAGAACACTGAAGCTTTCTTT. This codes for CAWQQEQNTEAFF. The rearrangement links TRBV30 to TRBJ1-1; TRBD1 might be the D (5 bases). The CDR3 is made up of 13 amino acids. Germline V gives CDR1 GTSNPN, CDR2 SVGIG (reference sequence). V lost 5 bases and J lost 1, with 11 bases in between.

The CDR3 nucleotides read TGTGCCAGCAGCGTTGGGTGGGACAGGGGGCAAGAGACCCAGTACTTC. This gives the protein CASSVGWDRGQETQYF. V gene TRBV9 combines with J gene TRBJ2-5; TRBD1 matches at 11 bases. The CDR3 spans 16 residues. Trimming removed 2 bases from V and 2 bases from J; junction bases left unmatched: 5. The germline CDR1 and CDR2 sequences are SGDLS and YYNGEE.

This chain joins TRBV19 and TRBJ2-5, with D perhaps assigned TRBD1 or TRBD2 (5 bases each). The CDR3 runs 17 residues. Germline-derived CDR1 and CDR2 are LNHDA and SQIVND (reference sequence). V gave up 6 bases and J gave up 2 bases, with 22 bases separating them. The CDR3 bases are TGTGCCAGTAGAAAAACGGGGCTAGCCCGCACACAAGAGACCCAGTACTTC. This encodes CASRKTGLARTQETQYF.

CDR3 amino acids: CAWSVGLPSAGELFF. The CDR3 nucleotides read TGTGCCTGGAGTGTTGGGCTACCGTCGGCCGGGGAGCTGTTTTTT. J is TRBJ2-2 and V is TRBV30; D not certain. Germline V gene sequence: CDR1 GTSNPN, CDR2 SVGIG (reference sequence). V lost 0 bases to trimming and J lost 6 bases, with 14 bases between them. The CDR3 is 15 residues long.

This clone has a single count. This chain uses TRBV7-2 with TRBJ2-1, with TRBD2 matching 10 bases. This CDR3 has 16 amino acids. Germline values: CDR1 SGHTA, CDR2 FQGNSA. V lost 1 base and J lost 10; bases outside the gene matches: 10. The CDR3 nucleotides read TGTGCCAGCAGCTTAGGGCCAGCGGGGGGGCAGGGCGAGCAGTTCTTC. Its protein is CASSLGPAGGQGEQFF.

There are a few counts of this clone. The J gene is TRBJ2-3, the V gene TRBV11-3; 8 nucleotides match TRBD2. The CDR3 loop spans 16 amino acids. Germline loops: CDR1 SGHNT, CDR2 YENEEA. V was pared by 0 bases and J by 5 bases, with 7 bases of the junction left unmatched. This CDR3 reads CASSLDGGRIGDTQYF. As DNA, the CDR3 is TGTGCCAGCAGCTTAGACGGCGGGAGGATAGGAGATACGCAGTATTTT.

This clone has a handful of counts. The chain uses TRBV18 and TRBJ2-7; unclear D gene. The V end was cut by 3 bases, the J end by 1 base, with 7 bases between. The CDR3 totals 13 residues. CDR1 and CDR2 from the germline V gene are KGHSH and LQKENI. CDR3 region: CASSPARSYEQYF. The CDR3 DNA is TGTGCCAGCTCACCGGCGAGATCCTACGAGCAGTACTTC.

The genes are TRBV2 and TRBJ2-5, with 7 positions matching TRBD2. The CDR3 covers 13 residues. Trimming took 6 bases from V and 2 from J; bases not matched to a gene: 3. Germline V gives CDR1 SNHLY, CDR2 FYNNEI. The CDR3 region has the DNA TGTGCCAGCAGGGGGGAGGGTCAAGAGACCCAGTACTTC. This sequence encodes CASRGEGQETQYF.

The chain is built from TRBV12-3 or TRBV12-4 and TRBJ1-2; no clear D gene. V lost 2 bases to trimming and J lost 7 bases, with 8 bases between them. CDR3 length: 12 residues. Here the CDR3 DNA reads TGTGCCAGCAGTTTAATGAGAGGTGGCTACACCTTC. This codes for CASSLMRGGYTF.

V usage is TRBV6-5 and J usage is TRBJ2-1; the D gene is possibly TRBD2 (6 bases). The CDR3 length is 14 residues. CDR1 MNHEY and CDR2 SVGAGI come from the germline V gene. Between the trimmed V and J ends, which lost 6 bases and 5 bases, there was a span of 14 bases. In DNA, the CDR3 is TGTGCCAGCAGCAGCCTCCGGACTAACAATGAGCAGTTCTTC. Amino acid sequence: CASSSLRTNNEQFF.

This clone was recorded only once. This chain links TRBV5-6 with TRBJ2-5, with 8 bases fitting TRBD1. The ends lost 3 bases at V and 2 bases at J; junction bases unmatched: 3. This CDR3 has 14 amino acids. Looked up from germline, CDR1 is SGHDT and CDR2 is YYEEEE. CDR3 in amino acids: CASSSQGAQETQYF. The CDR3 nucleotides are TGTGCCAGCAGCTCTCAGGGGGCTCAAGAGACCCAGTACTTC.

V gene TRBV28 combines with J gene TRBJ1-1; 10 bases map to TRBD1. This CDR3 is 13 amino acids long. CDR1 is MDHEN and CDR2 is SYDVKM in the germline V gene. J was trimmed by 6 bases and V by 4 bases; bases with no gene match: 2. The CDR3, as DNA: TGTGCCAGCAGTTGGGACAGGGGTGCTGAAGCTTTCTTT. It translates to CASSWDRGAEAFF.

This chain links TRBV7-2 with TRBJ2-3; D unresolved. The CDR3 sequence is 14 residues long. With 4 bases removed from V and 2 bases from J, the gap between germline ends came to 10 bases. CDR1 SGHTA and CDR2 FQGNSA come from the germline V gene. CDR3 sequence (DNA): TGTGCCAGCAGCTCCGGCGGCGACACAGATACGCAGTATTTT. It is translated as CASSSGGDTDTQYF.

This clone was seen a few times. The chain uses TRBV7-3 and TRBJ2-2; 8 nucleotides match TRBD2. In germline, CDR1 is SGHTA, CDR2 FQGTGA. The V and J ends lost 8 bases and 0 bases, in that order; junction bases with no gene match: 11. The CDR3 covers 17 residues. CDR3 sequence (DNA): TGTGCCAGCCGCCCCTCGAGCGGGGGCCCGAACACCGGGGAGCTGTTTTTT. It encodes CASRPSSGGPNTGELFF.

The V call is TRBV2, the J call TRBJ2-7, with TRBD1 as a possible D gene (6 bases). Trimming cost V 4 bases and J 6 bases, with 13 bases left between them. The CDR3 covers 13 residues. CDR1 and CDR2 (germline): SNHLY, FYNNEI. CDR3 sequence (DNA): TGTGCCAGCAGTGTACAGGGCTCTTCCGAGCAGTACTTC. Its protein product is CASSVQGSSEQYF.

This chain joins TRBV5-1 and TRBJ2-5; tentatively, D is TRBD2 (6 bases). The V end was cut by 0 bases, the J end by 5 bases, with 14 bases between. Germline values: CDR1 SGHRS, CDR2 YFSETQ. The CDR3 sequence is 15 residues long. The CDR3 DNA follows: TGCGCCAGCAGCTTGGAAGGGATACGGGGGGAGACCCAGTACTTC. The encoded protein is CASSLEGIRGETQYF.

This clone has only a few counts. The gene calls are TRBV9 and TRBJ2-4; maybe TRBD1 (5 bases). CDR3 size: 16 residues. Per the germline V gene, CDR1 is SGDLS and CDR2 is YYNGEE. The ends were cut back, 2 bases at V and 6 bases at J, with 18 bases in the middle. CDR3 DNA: TGTGCCAGCAGCGTCGACCAAGGGGTATCTGGAAACATTCAGTACTTC. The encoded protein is CASSVDQGVSGNIQYF.

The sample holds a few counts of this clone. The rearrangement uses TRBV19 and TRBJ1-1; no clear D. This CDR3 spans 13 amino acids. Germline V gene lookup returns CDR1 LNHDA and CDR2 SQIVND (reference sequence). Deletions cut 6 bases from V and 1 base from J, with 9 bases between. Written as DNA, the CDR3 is TGTGCCAGTAGCGTACAGAGGAACACTGAAGCTTTCTTT. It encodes CASSVQRNTEAFF.

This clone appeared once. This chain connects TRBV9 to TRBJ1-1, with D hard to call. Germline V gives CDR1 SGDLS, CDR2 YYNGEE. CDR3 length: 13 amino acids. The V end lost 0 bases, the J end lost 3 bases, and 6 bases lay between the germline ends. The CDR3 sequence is CASSVAVDTEAFF. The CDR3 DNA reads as TGTGCCAGCAGCGTAGCAGTAGACACTGAAGCTTTCTTT.